A single sample is the source of the 29 T cell receptor beta chains below, sequenced in a study of T cell repertoires in cytomegalovirus infection. TCRdb called the reads again in MiXCR, with one record for every CDR3 protein. The sample yields some 300,000 distinct CDR3 sequences, about 9.2% seen once. Sample: PBMCs. All receptors derive from a human donor in good health (CMV status not recorded). Some clones in this sample may be carry-over from other donors' samples.

The genes are TRBV11-2 and TRBJ2-5, with TRBD1 matching over 8 bases. The germline gives CDR1 SGHAT, CDR2 FQNNGV. The CDR3 totals 17 residues. V shed 3 bases and J 4 bases; nucleotides not matched to a gene: 13. CDR3 DNA: TGTGCCAGCAGCTTGAGGGCAGGGGGCGCAGCGGTAGAGACCCAGTACTTC. Protein: CASSLRAGGAAVETQYF.

This clonotype has ten or more counts. V usage is TRBV7-8 and J usage is TRBJ2-5; 10 bases align to TRBD2. With 4 bases clipped from V and 4 bases from J, the junction kept 6 bases outside the gene matches. The germline V gene encodes CDR1 SGHVS and CDR2 FQNEAQ. This CDR3 comprises 15 residues. CDR3: CASSYSPSGGETQYF. In nucleotides, the CDR3 is TGTGCCAGCAGCTACAGTCCTAGCGGGGGAGAGACCCAGTACTTC.

There are many counts of this clonotype. The gene calls are TRBV29-1 and TRBJ1-1, with D perhaps matching TRBD1 (6 bases). The CDR3 is made up of 13 amino acids. Trimming pared 5 bases from V and 5 bases from J, leaving 15 bases between. In germline, CDR1 is SQVTM, CDR2 ANQGSEA. Here the CDR3 DNA reads TGCAGCGTTACTCCGGGGGCAGGAACTGAAGCTTTCTTT. It is translated as CSVTPGAGTEAFF.

The chain couples TRBV6-2 or TRBV6-3 to TRBJ2-2, with D hard to call. CDR3 length: 15 residues. Germline-derived CDR1 and CDR2 are MNHEY and SVGEGT. Trimming removed 2 bases at V and 4 bases at J, with 11 bases between. This CDR3 reads CASSYDGPLTGELFF. CDR3 sequence (DNA): TGTGCCAGCAGTTACGACGGGCCTCTCACCGGGGAGCTGTTTTTT.

This sequence joins TRBV28 and TRBJ2-2; D gene unclear. This CDR3 region has 15 residues. The germline V and J ends were trimmed by 2 bases and 0 bases, with 7 bases remaining between them. Per germline, CDR1 MDHEN and CDR2 SYDVKM. This CDR3 reads CASSLSAPNTGELFF. The DNA of the CDR3 is TGTGCCAGCAGTTTAAGTGCCCCGAACACCGGGGAGCTGTTTTTT.

Many counts were recorded for this clonotype. This sequence joins TRBV7-9 and TRBJ2-1; 9 bases align to TRBD1. The V gene's germline CDR1 is SEHNR and CDR2 FQNEAQ (reference sequence). There are 15 residues in the CDR3. V lost 7 bases, J lost 4 bases, and 8 bases stayed unmatched. CDR3 in amino acids: CASNLRTGDYNEQFF. In nucleotides, the CDR3 is TGTGCCAGCAACCTCAGGACAGGGGATTACAATGAGCAGTTCTTC.

This clonotype was counted only a few times. Here the CDR3 reads CASSLVSPYEQYF. The CDR3 DNA is TGTGCCAGCAGCTTGGTCAGTCCCTACGAGCAGTACTTC. The chain joins TRBV7-9 to TRBJ2-7; D gene uncertain. Trimming cost V 3 bases and J 2 bases, with 8 bases left between them. The germline gives CDR1 SEHNR, CDR2 FQNEAQ (reference sequence). CDR3 length: 13 residues.

This clonotype was detected ten times or more. The chain employs TRBV7-2 and TRBJ1-3; D unresolved. This CDR3 contains 17 residues. Per germline, CDR1 SGHTA and CDR2 FQGNSA. Trimming shortened V by 1 base and J by 0 bases, and 13 bases separated the two germline ends. The CDR3, as DNA: TGTGCCAGCAGCTTAGAGCGTCTGTTGAGCTCTGGAAACACCATATATTTT. Translating it yields CASSLERLLSSGNTIYF.

This clonotype was detected ten times or more. The chain carries TRBV20-1 and TRBJ2-3; D possibly uses TRBD1 or TRBD2 (7 bases each). The CDR3 runs to 15 residues. The germline CDR1 and CDR2 sequences are DFQATT and SNEGSKA (reference sequence). Trimming pared 6 bases from V and 6 bases from J, leaving 22 bases between. The CDR3 loop is CSAPRGEAGRDTQYF. CDR3 nucleotides: TGCAGTGCCCCCAGGGGGGAAGCCGGGAGGGATACGCAGTATTTT.

This clonotype was observed many times. V gene TRBV19 combines with J gene TRBJ2-1; D is perhaps TRBD1 (5 bases). With 0 bases removed from V and 6 bases from J, the gap between germline ends came to 9 bases. CDR1 is LNHDA and CDR2 is SQIVND in the germline V gene (reference sequence). This CDR3 is 14 amino acids long. The CDR3 DNA sequence: TGTGCCAGTAGTATAGACAGGGTCGGCAATGAGCAGTTCTTC. As protein: CASSIDRVGNEQFF.

In its sample, this clonotype was seen a few times. This sequence joins TRBV3-1 and TRBJ2-3, with D uncertain. The germline V and J ends were trimmed by 0 bases and 0 bases, with 13 bases remaining between them. The CDR3 sequence is 17 residues long. Germline-derived CDR1 and CDR2 are LGHDT and YNNKEL (reference sequence). The CDR3 spells CASSQDIAVRSTDTQYF. The CDR3 coding sequence is TGTGCCAGCAGCCAAGATATCGCCGTGAGGAGCACAGATACGCAGTATTTT.

The chain carries TRBV2 and TRBJ1-5; no clear D gene. The germline V gene has CDR1 SNHLY and CDR2 FYNNEI. Trimming left V 6 bases short and J 2 bases short, with 8 bases between. The CDR3 has 13 residues. The CDR3 region has the DNA TGTGCCAGCAGGGCGCAGGGCAATCAGCCCCAGCATTTT. This codes for CASRAQGNQPQHF.

This clonotype showed up many times. The chain couples TRBV10-3 to TRBJ1-3; 8 bases are a match to TRBD1. With 9 bases clipped from V and 3 bases from J, the junction kept 7 bases outside the gene matches. Looked up from germline, CDR1 is ENHRY and CDR2 is SYGVKD. The CDR3 spans 14 residues. The CDR3 DNA sequence: TGTGCCATTCGGACAGGGCCGGATGGAAACACCATATATTTT. Its protein is CAIRTGPDGNTIYF.

This clonotype was seen repeatedly, ten times or more. The genes are TRBV25-1 and TRBJ2-7, with D possibly being TRBD2 (6 bases). The V and J ends lost 3 bases and 5 bases respectively, with 17 bases between them. This CDR3 is 15 amino acids long. Per germline, CDR1 MGHDK and CDR2 SYGVNS. CDR3 protein: CASSEPGEGTDEQYF. The CDR3 nucleotides read TGTGCCAGCAGTGAGCCGGGAGAGGGTACGGACGAGCAGTACTTC.

This clonotype occurred many times. The chain employs TRBV7-3 and TRBJ2-2; the D gene is possibly TRBD2 (7 bases). Between the trimmed V and J ends, which lost 4 bases and 2 bases, there was a span of 14 bases. The CDR3 has 16 amino acids. Per the germline V gene, CDR1 is SGHTA and CDR2 is FQGTGA. The CDR3 is CASSSPGGRNTGELFF. CDR3 in DNA: TGTGCCAGCAGCTCCCCCGGGGGGCGTAACACCGGGGAGCTGTTTTTT.

This clonotype occurred many times. The rearrangement joins TRBV28 to TRBJ2-2; tentative D call: TRBD2 (6 bases). In germline, CDR1 is MDHEN, CDR2 SYDVKM. The CDR3 is 16 amino acids. Trimming removed 6 bases from V and 1 base from J, with 15 bases in between. The DNA of the CDR3 is TGTGCCAGCAGGACCATGGGCGGGGTGAACACCGGGGAGCTGTTTTTT. This codes for CASRTMGGVNTGELFF.

This clonotype came up many times. The rearrangement links TRBV7-8 to TRBJ2-7; 9 positions agree with TRBD1. There are 15 residues in the CDR3. CDR1 and CDR2 (germline): SGHVS, FQNEAQ. Trimming at V came to 3 bases and at J to 2 bases, leaving 5 bases not matched to a gene. CDR3 sequence (DNA): TGTGCCAGCAGCTTGGGAGGACAGGGGACCTACGAGCAGTACGTC. Amino acid sequence: CASSLGGQGTYEQYV.

The chain combines TRBV20-1 with TRBJ1-3; 9 bases fit TRBD1. The CDR3 is 14 residues long. Germline CDR1 DFQATT, CDR2 SNEGSKA (reference sequence). Trimming cost V 5 bases and J 3 bases; bases outside gene matches: 5. The CDR3 sequence: CSALRTGVGNTIYF. The CDR3 DNA reads as TGCAGTGCTTTAAGGACAGGGGTTGGAAACACCATATATTTT.

This clonotype was seen repeatedly, ten times or more. The chain links TRBV28 to TRBJ2-4; 8 bases fit TRBD1. J was trimmed by 6 bases and V by 1 base; bases with no gene match: 5. Germline V gene data show CDR1 as MDHEN and CDR2 as SYDVKM. The CDR3 has 15 amino acids. The CDR3 DNA reads TGTGCCAGCAGTTTATCACAGGGGGATGGAAACATTCAGTACTTC. Its translation: CASSLSQGDGNIQYF.

The chain carries TRBV6-2 or TRBV6-3 and TRBJ1-5; D not resolved. The CDR3 is 13 amino acids. The germline V and J ends were trimmed by 2 bases and 4 bases, with 6 bases remaining between them. Germline V gene data show CDR1 as MNHEY and CDR2 as SVGEGT. The CDR3 spells CASSYTGNQPQHF. The CDR3 DNA reads as TGTGCCAGCAGTTACACGGGGAATCAGCCCCAGCATTTT.

This clonotype has ten or more counts. V usage is TRBV28 and J usage is TRBJ2-5; D might be TRBD2 (7 bases). CDR1 is MDHEN and CDR2 is SYDVKM in the germline V gene. This CDR3 comprises 15 residues. Trimming left V 7 bases short and J 1 base short, with 16 bases between. The CDR3 nucleotides are TGTGCCAGCACCACTGGGGGGGCTGGCCAAGAGACCCAGTACTTC. The encoded protein is CASTTGGAGQETQYF.

This clonotype has more than one count but fewer than ten. The rearrangement uses TRBV6-2 or TRBV6-3 and TRBJ1-1; TRBD1 might be the D (5 bases). The V end was cut by 2 bases, the J end by 0 bases, with 10 bases between. Germline CDR1 and CDR2: MNHEY and SVGEGT. There are 15 residues in the CDR3. CDR3 sequence: CASSYRTYMNTEAFF. CDR3 in DNA: TGTGCCAGCAGTTACCGGACATATATGAACACTGAAGCTTTCTTT.

This clonotype was counted many times. The V call is TRBV13, the J call TRBJ1-2, with TRBD1 matching 8 bases. The CDR3 covers 14 residues. The trim removed 4 bases at V and 3 bases at J, leaving 4 bases unmatched. The germline V gene has CDR1 PRHDT and CDR2 FYEKMQ (reference sequence). CDR3 amino acids: CASSSGQEYYGYTF. The CDR3 coding sequence is TGTGCCAGCAGCTCGGGACAGGAATACTATGGCTACACCTTC.

This clonotype came up many times. The V call is TRBV6-2 or TRBV6-3, the J call TRBJ2-4, with D hard to call. The germline V gene encodes CDR1 MNHEY and CDR2 SVGEGT. The CDR3 is made up of 15 amino acids. The V end lost 4 bases, the J end lost 0 bases, and 10 bases lay between the germline ends. The CDR3 reads CASSFRRLAKNIQYF. In DNA, the CDR3 is TGTGCCAGCAGTTTTAGAAGATTAGCCAAAAACATTCAGTACTTC.

The chain uses TRBV29-1 and TRBJ2-5; 9 nucleotides align to TRBD1. The V and J ends lost 7 bases and 3 bases, in that order; junction bases with no gene match: 12. This CDR3 is 15 amino acids long. Germline V CDR1 and CDR2: SQVTM, ANQGSEA. The CDR3 DNA is TGCAGCGGGGGGGGGGCCGGGACAGGGAAAGAGACCCAGTACTTC. As protein: CSGGGAGTGKETQYF.

This clonotype has a count of ten or more. The chain combines TRBV7-2 with TRBJ2-7; no clear D gene. The CDR3 is 15 amino acids. The V end was cut by 4 bases, the J end by 0 bases, with 13 bases between. The germline V gene encodes CDR1 SGHTA and CDR2 FQGNSA. The CDR3 coding sequence is TGTGCCAGCAGCTCAGAGTCCCTATCCTCCTACGAGCAGTACTTC. It specifies CASSSESLSSYEQYF.

This clonotype was found many times. This sequence joins TRBV7-9 and TRBJ1-2; maybe TRBD1 (5 bases). Germline-derived CDR1 and CDR2 are SEHNR and FQNEAQ (reference sequence). Trimming left V 8 bases short and J 8 bases short, with 18 bases between. This CDR3 comprises 13 residues. The CDR3 reads CASRGEGLRGYTF. CDR3 sequence (DNA): TGTGCCAGCCGGGGCGAAGGACTACGAGGCTACACCTTC.

Many counts were recorded for this clonotype. The chain is built from TRBV23-1 and TRBJ2-5; either TRBD1 or TRBD2 may supply D (6 bases each). TRBV23-1 is labeled an ORF, and its function is uncertain. The CDR3 extends over 14 amino acids. V lost 11 bases and J lost 3, with 19 bases in between. The CDR3 is CACTPGAGKETQYF. The DNA of the CDR3 is TGCGCCTGTACACCGGGGGCGGGCAAAGAGACCCAGTACTTC.

Ten or more counts support this clonotype. The V call is TRBV7-2, the J call TRBJ2-1; possible D gene TRBD1, 6 bases. Germline V CDR1 and CDR2: SGHTA, FQGNSA. The CDR3 loop spans 14 amino acids. Trimming shortened V by 6 bases and J by 1 base, and 10 bases separated the two germline ends. CDR3 DNA: TGTGCCAGCAGACCCACAGGGTCCTACAATGAGCAGTTCTTC. Translating it yields CASRPTGSYNEQFF.